The sequence of this TCR beta chain was determined in a study of OX40 agonist ivuxolimab in advanced cancers. Study-wide context: The patients received agonistic anti-OX40 (CD134) antibody ivuxolimab.

Study-wide results and caveats: Determination of antigen specificity was not performed for the expanded peripheral T cells. Normalized T-cell clonal expansion was also low in some nonresponders.

To note about this clone: Its antigen is not identified.

Germline CDR1 and CDR2: SGDLS and YYNGEE. The CDR3 extends over 14 amino acids. Trimming removed 5 bases from V and 2 bases from J, with 12 bases in between. Method: immunoSEQ multiplex PCR; TCRdb's copy keeps in-frame clones and lacks some. The repertoire has 60,000 to 100,000 clones, around 86% of them found once; the top ten carry about 0.25%. The TCR was taken from an adult with an advanced solid tumor such as melanoma, head and neck, liver or kidney cancer. Here the sequenced sample was CD4+ or CD8+ T cells sorted from blood, taken in a trial of the OX40 agonist ivuxolimab. V gene TRBV9 combines with J gene TRBJ2-3; D uncertain. Here the CDR3 reads CASSGPQHTDTQYF. Written as DNA, the CDR3 is TGTGCCAGCAGTGGACCCCAGCACACAGATACGCAGTATTTT.